This entry describes one TCR beta chain. Grouping used clinical history reported by participants in a survey and questionnaire. Up to 2 weeks before entering the study, exposed participants had met a COVID-19 case. This CDR3 has 13 amino acids. Unmatched junction bases numbered 4, after V lost 5 bases and J lost 5 bases. The source of the sample is a study of blood T cell repertoires in COVID-19. About the research overall: Donors in the United States, Italy and Spain gave samples during acute or convalescent COVID-19. PBMCs, B-cell-depleted T cells, or T cells provided the cDNA or gDNA that made up the material.

Clones were sequenced by immunoSEQ multiplex PCR, and TCRdb holds only the in-frame ones, with some missing. The sample has around 250,000 clones, over 80% seen once; the top ten hold around 3%. The TCR originated in a woman aged 35 to 49 who had been exposed to COVID-19. Sequencing was carried out using PBMCs or T cells enriched from blood (not recorded which). V usage is TRBV12-3 or TRBV12-4 and J usage is TRBJ2-3; the match to TRBD1 covers 7 bases. The CDR3, as DNA: TGTGCCAGCAGTGCGGACAGGCGAGATACGCAGTATTTT. Protein: CASSADRRDTQYF.